This T cell receptor (beta chain) was captured in a study of blood T cell repertoires in COVID-19. Some clones are missing from TCRdb's copy, which holds only in-frame ones; the method was immunoSEQ multiplex PCR. The sample lists roughly 260,000 clones, about 89% seen once, with approximately 9.8% in the top ten. This CDR3 contains 17 residues. Germline-derived CDR1 and CDR2 are SGHAT and FQNNGV. V was pared by 5 bases and J by 7 bases, with 11 bases of the junction left unmatched. This chain links TRBV11-2 with TRBJ2-3; 14 bases are shared with TRBD2. The TCR originated in a man aged 40-49 years who had recovered from COVID-19. The source material was peripheral blood. The CDR3 DNA follows: TGTGCCAGCAGCCTCAGACTAGCGGGGGGGGTCGGATATACGCAGTATTTT. It encodes CASSLRLAGGVGYTQYF.